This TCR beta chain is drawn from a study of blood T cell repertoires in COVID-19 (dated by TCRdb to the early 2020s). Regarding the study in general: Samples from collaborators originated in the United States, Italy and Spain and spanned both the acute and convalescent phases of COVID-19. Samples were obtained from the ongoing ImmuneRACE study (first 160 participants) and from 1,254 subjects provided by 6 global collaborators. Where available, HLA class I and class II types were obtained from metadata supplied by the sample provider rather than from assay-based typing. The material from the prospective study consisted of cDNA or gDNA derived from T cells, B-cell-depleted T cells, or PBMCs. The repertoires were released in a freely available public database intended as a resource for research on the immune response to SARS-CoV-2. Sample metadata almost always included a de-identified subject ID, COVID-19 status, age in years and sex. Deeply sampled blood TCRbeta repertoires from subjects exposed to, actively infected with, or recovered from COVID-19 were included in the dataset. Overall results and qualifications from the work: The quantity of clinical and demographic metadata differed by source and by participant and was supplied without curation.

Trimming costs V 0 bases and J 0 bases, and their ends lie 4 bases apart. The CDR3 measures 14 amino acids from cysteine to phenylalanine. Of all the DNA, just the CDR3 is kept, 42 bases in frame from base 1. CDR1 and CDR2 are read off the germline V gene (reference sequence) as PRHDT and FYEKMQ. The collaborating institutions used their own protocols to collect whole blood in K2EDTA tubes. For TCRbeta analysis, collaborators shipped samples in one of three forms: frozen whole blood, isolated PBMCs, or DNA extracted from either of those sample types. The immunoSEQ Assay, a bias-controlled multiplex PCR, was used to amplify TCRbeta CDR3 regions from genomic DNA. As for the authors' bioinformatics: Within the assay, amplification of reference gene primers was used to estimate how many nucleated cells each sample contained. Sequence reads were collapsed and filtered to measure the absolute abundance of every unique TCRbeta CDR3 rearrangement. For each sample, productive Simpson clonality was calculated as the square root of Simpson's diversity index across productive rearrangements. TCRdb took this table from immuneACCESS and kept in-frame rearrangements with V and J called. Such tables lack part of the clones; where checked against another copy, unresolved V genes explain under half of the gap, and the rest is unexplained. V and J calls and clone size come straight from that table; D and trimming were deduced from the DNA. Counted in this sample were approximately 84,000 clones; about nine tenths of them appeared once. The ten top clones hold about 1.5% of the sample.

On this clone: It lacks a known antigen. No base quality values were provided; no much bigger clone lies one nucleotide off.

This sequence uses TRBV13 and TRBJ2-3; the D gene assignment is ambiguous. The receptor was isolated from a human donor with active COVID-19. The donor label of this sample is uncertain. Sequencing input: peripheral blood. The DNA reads TGTGCCAGCAGCTTAGGCTTGAGCACAGATACGCAGTATTTT. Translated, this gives CASSLGLSTDTQYF.